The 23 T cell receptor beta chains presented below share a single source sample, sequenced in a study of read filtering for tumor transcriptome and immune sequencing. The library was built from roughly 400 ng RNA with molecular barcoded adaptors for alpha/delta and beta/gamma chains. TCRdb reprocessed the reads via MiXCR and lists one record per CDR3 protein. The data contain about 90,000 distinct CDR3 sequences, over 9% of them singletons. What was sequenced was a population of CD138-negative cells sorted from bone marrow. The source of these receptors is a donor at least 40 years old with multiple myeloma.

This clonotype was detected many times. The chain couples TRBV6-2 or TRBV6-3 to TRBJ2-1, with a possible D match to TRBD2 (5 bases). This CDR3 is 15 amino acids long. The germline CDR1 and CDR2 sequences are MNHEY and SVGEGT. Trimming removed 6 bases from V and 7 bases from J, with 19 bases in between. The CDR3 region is CASSPLATYTNEQFF. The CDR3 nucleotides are TGTGCCAGCAGCCCCCTAGCAACGTATACAAATGAGCAGTTCTTC.

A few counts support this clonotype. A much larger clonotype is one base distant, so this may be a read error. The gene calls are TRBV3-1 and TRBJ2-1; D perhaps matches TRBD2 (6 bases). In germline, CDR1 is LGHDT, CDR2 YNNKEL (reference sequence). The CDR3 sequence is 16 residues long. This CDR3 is CASSQDSGSYYNAQFF. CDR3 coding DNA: TGTGCCAGCAGCCAAGACTCCGGGAGCTACTACAATGCGCAGTTCTTC.

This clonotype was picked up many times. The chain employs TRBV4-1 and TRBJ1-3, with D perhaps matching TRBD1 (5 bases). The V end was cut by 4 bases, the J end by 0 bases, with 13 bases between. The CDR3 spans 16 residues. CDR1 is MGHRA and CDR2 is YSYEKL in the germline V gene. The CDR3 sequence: CASSPSHGGSGNTIYF. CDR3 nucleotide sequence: TGCGCCAGCAGCCCCTCGCACGGGGGCTCTGGAAACACCATATATTTT.

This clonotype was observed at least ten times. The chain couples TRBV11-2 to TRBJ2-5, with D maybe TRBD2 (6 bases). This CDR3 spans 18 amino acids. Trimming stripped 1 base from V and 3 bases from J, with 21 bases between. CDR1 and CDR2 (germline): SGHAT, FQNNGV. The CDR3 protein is CASSLVGRSGRRKETQYF. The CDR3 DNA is TGTGCCAGCAGCTTAGTGGGTCGTAGCGGACGGAGAAAAGAGACCCAGTACTTC.

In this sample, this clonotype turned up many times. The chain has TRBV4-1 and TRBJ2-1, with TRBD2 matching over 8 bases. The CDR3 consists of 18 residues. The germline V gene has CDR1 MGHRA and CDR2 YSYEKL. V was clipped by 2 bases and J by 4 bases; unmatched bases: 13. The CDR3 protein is CASSQPGRAGGFYNEQFF. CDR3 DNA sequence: TGCGCCAGCAGCCAACCAGGCCGGGCGGGAGGCTTTTACAATGAGCAGTTCTTC.

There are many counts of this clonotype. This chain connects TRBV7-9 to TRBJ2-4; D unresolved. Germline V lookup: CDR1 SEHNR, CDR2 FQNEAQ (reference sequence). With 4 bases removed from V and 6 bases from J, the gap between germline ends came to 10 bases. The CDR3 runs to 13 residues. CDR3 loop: CASSSPLGNIQYF. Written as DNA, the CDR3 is TGTGCCAGCAGCTCCCCCCTGGGAAACATTCAGTACTTC.

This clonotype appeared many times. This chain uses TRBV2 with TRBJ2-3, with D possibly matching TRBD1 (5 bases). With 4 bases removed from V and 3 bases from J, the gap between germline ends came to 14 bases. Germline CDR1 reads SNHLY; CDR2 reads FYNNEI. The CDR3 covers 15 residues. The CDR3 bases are TGTGCCAGCAGTGGGGAACCGCCAGGGACAGATACGCAGTATTTT. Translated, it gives CASSGEPPGTDTQYF.

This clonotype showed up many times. The CDR3 is CASSPDLAGAHTGELFF. CDR3 DNA sequence: TGTGCCAGCAGCCCCGACTTAGCGGGAGCCCACACCGGGGAGCTGTTTTTT. The V and J genes are TRBV7-8 and TRBJ2-2, with 9 bases that match TRBD2. This CDR3 is built from 17 residues. Germline V gene sequence: CDR1 SGHVS, CDR2 FQNEAQ. With V trimmed by 5 bases and J by 3 bases, 10 bases remained unmatched. Combining the CDR3 with reference TRBV7-8 and TRBJ2-2 gives the whole variable domain GAGVSQSPRYKVAKRGQDVALRCDPISGHVSLFWYQQALGQGPEFLTYFQNEAQLDKSGLPSDRFFAERPEGSVSTLKIQRTQQEDSAVYLCASSPDLAGAHTGELFFGEGSRLTVL.

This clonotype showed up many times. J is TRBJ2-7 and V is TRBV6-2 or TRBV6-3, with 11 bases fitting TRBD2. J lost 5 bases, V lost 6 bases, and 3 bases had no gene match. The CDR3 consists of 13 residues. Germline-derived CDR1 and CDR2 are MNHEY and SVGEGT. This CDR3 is CASRLAGGHEQYF. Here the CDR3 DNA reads TGTGCCAGCAGGCTAGCGGGAGGCCACGAGCAGTACTTC.

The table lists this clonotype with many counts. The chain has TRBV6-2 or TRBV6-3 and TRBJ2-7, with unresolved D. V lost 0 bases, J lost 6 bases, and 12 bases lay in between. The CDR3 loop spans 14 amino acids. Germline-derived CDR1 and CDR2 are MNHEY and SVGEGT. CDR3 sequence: CASSYSSKGLEQYF. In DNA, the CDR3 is TGTGCCAGCAGTTACTCGAGTAAAGGGCTCGAGCAGTACTTC.

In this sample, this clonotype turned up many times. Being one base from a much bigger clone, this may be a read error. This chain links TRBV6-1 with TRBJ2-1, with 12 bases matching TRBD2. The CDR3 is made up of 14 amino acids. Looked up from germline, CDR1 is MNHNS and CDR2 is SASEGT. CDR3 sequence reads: CAGQRTSGMNGQFF. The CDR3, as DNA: TGTGCCGGTCAACGGACTAGCGGGATGAATGGGCAGTTCTTC.

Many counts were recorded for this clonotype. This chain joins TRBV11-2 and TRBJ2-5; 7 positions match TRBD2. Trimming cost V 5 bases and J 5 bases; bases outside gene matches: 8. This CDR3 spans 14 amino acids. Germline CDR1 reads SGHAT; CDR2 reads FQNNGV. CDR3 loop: CASSPRGGGETQYF. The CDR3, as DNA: TGTGCCAGCAGCCCCCGTGGGGGGGGGGAGACCCAGTACTTC.

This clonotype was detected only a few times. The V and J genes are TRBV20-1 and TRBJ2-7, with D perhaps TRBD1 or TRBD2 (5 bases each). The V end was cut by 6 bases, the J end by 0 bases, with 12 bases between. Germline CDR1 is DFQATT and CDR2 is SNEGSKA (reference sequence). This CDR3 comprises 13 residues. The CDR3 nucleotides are TGCAGTGCAACCGGGACGGGCTCCTACGAGCAGTACTTC. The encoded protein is CSATGTGSYEQYF.

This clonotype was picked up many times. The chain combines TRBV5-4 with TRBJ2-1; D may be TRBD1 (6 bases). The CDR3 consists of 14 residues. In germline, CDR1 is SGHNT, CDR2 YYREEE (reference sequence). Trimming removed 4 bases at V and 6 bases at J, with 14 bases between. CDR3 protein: CASSIKTDSNEQFF. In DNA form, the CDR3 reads TGTGCCAGCAGCATTAAAACGGACAGCAATGAGCAGTTCTTC.

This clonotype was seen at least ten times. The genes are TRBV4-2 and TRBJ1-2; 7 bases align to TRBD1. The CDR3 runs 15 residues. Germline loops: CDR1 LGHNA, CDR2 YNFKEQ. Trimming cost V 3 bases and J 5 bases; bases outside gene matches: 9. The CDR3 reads CASSQGDRDLYGYTF. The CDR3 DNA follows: TGTGCCAGCAGCCAGGGAGACAGGGACCTATATGGCTACACCTTC.

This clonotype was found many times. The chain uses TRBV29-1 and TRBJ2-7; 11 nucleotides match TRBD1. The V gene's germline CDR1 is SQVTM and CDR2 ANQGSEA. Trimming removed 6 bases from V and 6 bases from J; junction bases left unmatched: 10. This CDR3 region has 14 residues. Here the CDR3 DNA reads TGCAGCGTCCGAGGTGGGACAGGGGGAGGCGAGCAGTACTTC. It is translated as CSVRGGTGGGEQYF.

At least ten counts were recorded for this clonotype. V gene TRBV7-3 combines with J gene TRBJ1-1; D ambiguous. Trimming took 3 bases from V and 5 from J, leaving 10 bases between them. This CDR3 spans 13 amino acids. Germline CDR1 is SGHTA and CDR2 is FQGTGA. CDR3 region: CASSLQGTTEAFF. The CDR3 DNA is TGTGCCAGCAGCTTGCAAGGAACGACTGAAGCTTTCTTT.

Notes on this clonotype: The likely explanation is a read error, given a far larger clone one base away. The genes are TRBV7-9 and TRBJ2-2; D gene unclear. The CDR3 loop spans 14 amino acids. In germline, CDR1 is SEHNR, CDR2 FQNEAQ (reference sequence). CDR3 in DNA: TGTGTCAGCAGCTTATCCGAAGGGACCGGGGAGCTGTTTTTT. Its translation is CVSSLSEGTGELFF.

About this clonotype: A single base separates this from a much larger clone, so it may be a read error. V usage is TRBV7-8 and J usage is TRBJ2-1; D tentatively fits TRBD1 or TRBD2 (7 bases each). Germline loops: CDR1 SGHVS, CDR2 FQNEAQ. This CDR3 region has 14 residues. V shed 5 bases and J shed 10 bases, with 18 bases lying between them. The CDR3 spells CASSAGGEVKEQFF. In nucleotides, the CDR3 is TGTGCCAGCAGCGCAGGGGGGGAAGTCAAGGAGCAGTTCTTC.

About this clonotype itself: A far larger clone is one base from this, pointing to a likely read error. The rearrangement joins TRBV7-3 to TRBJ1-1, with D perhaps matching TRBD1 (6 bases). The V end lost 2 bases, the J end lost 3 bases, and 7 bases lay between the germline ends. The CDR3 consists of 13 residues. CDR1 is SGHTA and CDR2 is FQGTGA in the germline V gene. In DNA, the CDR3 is TGTGCCAGCAGCTTAGAGGGGGACACTGAAGCTTTCTTT. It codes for CASSLEGDTEAFF.

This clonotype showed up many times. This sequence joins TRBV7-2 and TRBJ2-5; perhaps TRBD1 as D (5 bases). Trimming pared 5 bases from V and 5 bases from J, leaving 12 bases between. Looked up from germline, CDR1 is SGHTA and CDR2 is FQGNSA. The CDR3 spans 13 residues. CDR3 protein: CASSQGVAETQYF. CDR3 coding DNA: TGTGCCAGCAGCCAAGGGGTTGCGGAGACCCAGTACTTC.

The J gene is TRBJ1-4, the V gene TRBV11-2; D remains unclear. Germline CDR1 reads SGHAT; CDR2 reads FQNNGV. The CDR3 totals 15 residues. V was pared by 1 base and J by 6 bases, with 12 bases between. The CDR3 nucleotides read TGTGCCAGCAGCTTAGGATGGCGGGCCGATGAAAAACTGTTTTTT. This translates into CASSLGWRADEKLFF.

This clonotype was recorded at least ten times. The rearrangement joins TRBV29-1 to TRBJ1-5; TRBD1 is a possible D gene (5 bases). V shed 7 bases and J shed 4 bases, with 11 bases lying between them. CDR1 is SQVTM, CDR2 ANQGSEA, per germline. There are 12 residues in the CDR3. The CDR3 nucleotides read TGCAGCGCAGGTGGGGGAAATCAGCCCCAGCATTTT. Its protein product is CSAGGGNQPQHF.